The 3 T cell receptor beta chains listed next were all sequenced from one sample in a study of a mutant IDH1 vaccine in newly diagnosed glioma. Time point of the sample: baseline, week 1 (first vaccination visit). Treatment defined: pre-vaccination baseline after standard-of-care therapy. This table comes from immunoSEQ multiplex PCR, and its TCRdb copy is limited to in-frame clones, with some not included. The table has around 50,000 clones, around 86% seen once. Sequences were derived from PBMCs, sampled from a glioma patient treated with radiotherapy, temozolomide or both. These receptors came from a man aged 40-49 years with glioma.

This clone was observed a handful of times. This sequence joins TRBV5-1 and TRBJ2-7; the match to TRBD2 covers 13 bases. Losses at the gene ends were 4 bases for V and 3 bases for J; bases not matched to a gene: 4. This CDR3 has 15 residues. The germline V gene encodes CDR1 SGHRS and CDR2 YFSETQ. The CDR3 spells CASSIGLAGDYEQYF. Here the CDR3 DNA reads TGCGCCAGCAGCATCGGACTAGCGGGAGACTACGAGCAGTACTTC.

V and J are TRBV5-1 and TRBJ2-7; D call uncertain. Trimming took 3 bases from V and 0 from J, leaving 13 bases between them. CDR1 is SGHRS and CDR2 is YFSETQ in the germline V gene. CDR3 length equals 15 residues. The CDR3 DNA follows: TGCGCCAGCAGCTCCCTCGTGGGTAGCTCCTACGAGCAGTACTTC. As protein: CASSSLVGSSYEQYF. Based on the CDR3 plus reference TRBV5-1 and TRBJ2-7, the full variable domain is KAGVTQTPRYLIKTRGQQVTLSCSPISGHRSVSWYQQTPGQGLQFLFEYFSETQRNKGNFPGRFSGRQFSNSRSEMNVSTLELGDSALYLCASSSLVGSSYEQYFGPGTRLTVT.

V gene TRBV4-2 combines with J gene TRBJ1-5, with unresolved D. Per germline, CDR1 LGHNA and CDR2 YNFKEQ. This CDR3 contains 13 residues. Trimming pared 3 bases from V and 5 bases from J, leaving 8 bases between. Here the CDR3 reads CASSQGDYQPQHF. CDR3 coding DNA: TGTGCCAGCAGCCAGGGCGATTATCAGCCCCAGCATTTT.